The 12 T cell receptor beta chains reported below all come from one sample, sequenced in a study of preoperative IRX-2 immunotherapy in early breast cancer. Treatment in this sample: preoperative locoregional IRX-2 cytokine immunotherapy. The method was immunoSEQ multiplex PCR; TCRdb's version includes in-frame clones alone and lacks a portion of them. The sample lists a few thousand clones, under 80% seen once, with 13% in the top ten. The specimen comprised tumor tissue, sampled after IRX-2 immunotherapy. Every receptor here comes from a human donor with breast cancer.

The chain employs TRBV6-8 and TRBJ2-4; 9 bases are shared with TRBD1. There are 19 residues in the CDR3. V trimming: 6 bases; J trimming: 0 bases; junction bases outside the gene matches: 15. CDR1 MNHGY and CDR2 SAAAGT come from the germline V gene. The CDR3 DNA follows: TGTGCCAGCAGGACCGGGACAGGGTCAGTAGCCTTAGCCAAAAACATTCAGTACTTC. Translation gives CASRTGTGSVALAKNIQYF.

V is TRBV11-3 and J is TRBJ1-1, with TRBD1 identical over 8 bases. CDR1 is SGHNT, CDR2 YENEEA, per germline. There are 15 residues in the CDR3. V trimming: 6 bases; J trimming: 7 bases; junction bases outside the gene matches: 13. The CDR3 sequence is CASRGGAGTGGEAFF. The CDR3, as DNA: TGTGCCAGCAGGGGTGGGGCCGGGACAGGTGGTGAAGCTTTCTTT.

The V and J genes are TRBV7-5 and TRBJ2-3. TRBV7-5 is labeled a pseudogene. CDR3 length equals 14 residues. For the CDR3, the DNA is TGTGCCAGCAGCTTGTTGGGTGGCACAGATACGCAGTATTTT. Protein sequence: CASSLLGGTDTQYF.

By share, this clone ranks as large. The chain is built from TRBV6-8 and TRBJ1-5, with D unresolved. CDR1 and CDR2 from the germline V gene are MNHGY and SAAAGT. This CDR3 comprises 13 residues. The V end lost 2 bases, the J end lost 5 bases, and 7 bases lay between the germline ends. This CDR3 is CASSYGRYQPQHF. Written as DNA, the CDR3 is TGTGCCAGCAGTTACGGCAGATATCAGCCCCAGCATTTT.

The chain recombines TRBV7-8 with TRBJ1-4; D perhaps matches TRBD1 (5 bases). The germline V and J ends were trimmed by 1 base and 3 bases, with 9 bases remaining between them. CDR3 size: 15 residues. Germline loops: CDR1 SGHVS, CDR2 FQNEAQ. CDR3 residues: CASSLGGSANEKLFF. The CDR3 DNA reads as TGTGCCAGCAGCTTAGGGGGGTCGGCTAATGAAAAACTGTTTTTT.

This chain connects TRBV6-8 to TRBJ1-1; TRBD1 is a possible D gene (5 bases). Germline assignment: CDR1 MNHGY and CDR2 SAAAGT. Trimming stripped 5 bases from V and 11 bases from J, with 24 bases between. The CDR3 consists of 15 residues. CDR3 in DNA: TGTGCCAGCAGTGTCCCACGGGGGGAGAGCTTGGGCGCTTTCTTT. Its translation is CASSVPRGESLGAFF.

The chain joins TRBV11-3 to TRBJ2-7; D remains ambiguous. CDR3 length equals 14 residues. Germline CDR1 SGHNT, CDR2 YENEEA. Trimming shortened V by 8 bases and J by 0 bases, and 14 bases separated the two germline ends. Written as DNA, the CDR3 is TGTGCCAGCGTATCGATGGCCTACTCCTACGAGCAGTACTTC. Residues: CASVSMAYSYEQYF.

Only one count was recorded for this clone. V and J are TRBV5-1 and TRBJ1-2, with a tentative D call TRBD1 (5 bases). Looked up from germline, CDR1 is SGHRS and CDR2 is YFSETQ. The CDR3 spans 12 residues. V was trimmed by 6 bases and J by 4 bases, leaving 10 bases between them. CDR3 residues: CASTGERYGYTF. The CDR3 region has the DNA TGCGCCAGCACGGGGGAGCGCTATGGCTACACCTTC.

The CDR3 region is CASSPSFRAGTDTQYF. The DNA for the CDR3 is TGTGCCAGCAGCCCCTCCTTTCGGGCTGGAACAGATACGCAGTATTTT. The chain carries TRBV14 and TRBJ2-3; D uncertain. The CDR3 has 16 residues. V lost 4 bases and J lost 3, with 17 bases in between. Germline values: CDR1 SGHDN, CDR2 FVKESK.

V usage is TRBV18 and J usage is TRBJ2-6, with D perhaps TRBD1 (6 bases). The V end lost 2 bases, the J end lost 4 bases, and 9 bases lay between the germline ends. This CDR3 comprises 15 residues. Germline CDR1 and CDR2: KGHSH and LQKENI. The CDR3 DNA reads TGTGCCAGCTCACCAGGACAGAACGGGGCCAACGTCCTGACTTTC. This translates into CASSPGQNGANVLTF.

The V gene is TRBV6-8, the J gene TRBJ1-1; TRBD1 agrees at 8 bases. V gave up 6 bases and J gave up 4 bases; unmatched junction bases: 10. The germline V gene encodes CDR1 MNHGY and CDR2 SAAAGT. The CDR3 has 15 residues. CDR3 region: CASSPLTGGGTEAFF. As DNA, the CDR3 is TGTGCCAGCAGCCCGCTCACAGGGGGGGGCACTGAAGCTTTCTTT.

V and J are TRBV19 and TRBJ2-5; 7 bases match TRBD2. CDR3 length: 17 amino acids. The J segment lost 0 bases and the V segment lost 3 bases, leaving 10 bases of the junction unmatched. In germline, CDR1 is LNHDA, CDR2 SQIVND (reference sequence). The CDR3 sequence is CASSIGQGGLYQETQYF. CDR3 bases: TGTGCCAGTAGTATCGGCCAGGGAGGGCTGTACCAAGAGACCCAGTACTTC.